This T cell receptor beta chain was sequenced in a study of breast tumors, draining lymph nodes, adjacent tissues. Findings of the study overall: The lymph node origin of tumor T cells was framed as consistent with a hypothesis, not demonstrated.

In germline, CDR1 is LGHDT, CDR2 YNNKEL (reference sequence). The trim removed 0 bases at V and 6 bases at J, leaving 7 bases unmatched. The CDR3 length is 16 residues. This clonotype has a count of ten or more. No antigen is known for it. TCRdb re-derived calls from the multiplex PCR reads in MiXCR, one entry per CDR3 protein. This table holds 20,000 to 25,000 distinct CDR3 sequences, more than 50% found once. Specimen: breast tumor tissue. This sequence joins TRBV3-1 and TRBJ2-3, with TRBD2 matching over 9 bases. The TCR was taken from a female donor with breast cancer. Some clones in this sample may be carry-over from other donors' samples. In nucleotides, the CDR3 is TGTGCCAGCAGCCAAGATGGGGGACTAGCAGGGGATACGCAGTATTTT. It codes for CASSQDGGLAGDTQYF.